This note documents a single TCR beta chain sequence. Using immunoSEQ multiplex PCR, the repertoire was profiled, and TCRdb retains in-frame clones only, with some absent. The repertoire has tens of thousands of clones, 90% to 95% of them found once; the top ten carry around a sixth. These data come from a study of control samples from healthy donors and cancer patients. The CDR3 length is 15 residues. CDR1 MDHEN and CDR2 SYDVKM come from the germline V gene. Trimming stripped 2 bases from V and 0 bases from J, with 9 bases between. Sequences were obtained from blood. V is TRBV28 and J is TRBJ2-3; D not resolved. The source is a man aged 25 to 40 in good health. CDR3 DNA: TGTGCCAGCAGTTTAGCGCCGGTTAGCACAGATACGCAGTATTTT. It yields the protein CASSLAPVSTDTQYF.